This T cell receptor (beta chain) was profiled in a study of T cells in Graves' hyperthyroidism and ophthalmopathy. RNA transcripts were the template for amplifying TCR beta CDR3 regions. In the first-round RT-PCR of the TCR CDR3, the HTBI primer set was used. TCRdb called the multiplex PCR reads again in MiXCR, with one record for every CDR3 protein. The sample yields about 520,000 distinct CDR3 sequences, around 22% seen once. CDR3 size: 15 residues. The germline CDR1 and CDR2 sequences are SGHRS and YFSETQ. V was clipped by 2 bases and J by 3 bases, with 11 bases between them. The chain recombines TRBV5-1 with TRBJ2-2, with D maybe TRBD1 (6 bases). The TCR originated in a woman between 25 and 40 years old with Graves' ophthalmopathy. The sample comprised blood. CDR3 loop: CASSFRGVDTGELFF. The CDR3 DNA reads as TGCGCCAGCAGCTTCAGGGGTGTGGACACCGGGGAGCTGTTTTTT.